The 21 T cell receptor beta chains below were found in one sample sequenced in a study of blood T cell repertoires in COVID-19 (dated by TCRdb to the early 2020s). To prepare the library, the immunoSEQ multiplex PCR assay was applied. The source is immuneACCESS, and TCRdb retained only in-frame sequences with V and J called. Part of the clones is not carried over; for the studies checked, unresolved V genes explain less than half of this, and the remainder is unexplained. The sample table shows 60,000 to 85,000 clones, and around 88% are seen once. The ten largest clones add up to 1.5% to 2.5% of the sample. The sequencing sample was made of peripheral blood. The source of these receptors is a woman aged 80 or over with active or convalescent COVID-19.

The chain has TRBV6-5 and TRBJ2-7; 8 bases are shared with TRBD1. V dropped 6 bases and J dropped 7; count of bases not matched to a gene: 11. Germline assignment: CDR1 MNHEY and CDR2 SVGAGI. The CDR3 has 14 residues. For the CDR3, the DNA is TGTGCCAGCAGCGCCTCAGGGGGCCAGAAAGAGCAGTACTTC. Its protein product is CASSASGGQKEQYF.

This chain joins TRBV2 and TRBJ2-2; 15 bases are shared with TRBD2. The CDR3 loop spans 15 amino acids. V lost 4 bases and J lost 7; bases outside the gene matches: 1. Germline V lookup: CDR1 SNHLY, CDR2 FYNNEI. The CDR3 DNA reads as TGTGCCAGCAGTGGGACTAGCGGGGGGGACGGGGAGCTGTTTTTT. Encoded protein: CASSGTSGGDGELFF. Looking up the rest from reference TRBV2 and TRBJ2-2 gives the full variable domain: EPEVTQTPSHQVTQMGQEVILRCVPISNHLYFYWYRQILGQKVEFLVSFYNNEISEKSEIFDDQFSVERPDGSNFTLKIRSTKLEDSAMYFCASSGTSGGDGELFFGEGSRLTVL.

V is TRBV9 and J is TRBJ2-3, with D possibly matching TRBD1 (5 bases). The CDR3 spans 15 residues. The germline V gene encodes CDR1 SGDLS and CDR2 YYNGEE. V lost 0 bases, J lost 4 bases, and 12 bases lay in between. CDR3 amino acids: CASSVEGRVPDTQYF. The CDR3 nucleotides read TGTGCCAGCAGCGTAGAGGGCAGGGTCCCAGATACGCAGTATTTT.

The V gene is TRBV2, the J gene TRBJ1-2; 10 bases line up with TRBD1. The CDR3 covers 14 residues. Germline assignment: CDR1 SNHLY and CDR2 FYNNEI. The junction had 5 bases not matched to a gene; V was cut back by 6 bases and J by 4 bases. The CDR3 region is CASRRQGAFYGYTF. The CDR3 bases are TGTGCCAGCAGAAGACAGGGGGCCTTCTATGGCTACACCTTC.

The J gene is TRBJ1-2, the V gene TRBV21-1; TRBD1 was called by the table and not checked on the DNA. TRBV21-1 is noted as a pseudogene. CDR3 length equals 14 residues. CDR3 in DNA: TGTGCCAGCTCAAAGGACAGGGGGCGCCTGGGCTACACCTTC. Protein product: CASSKDRGRLGYTF.

The chain uses TRBV19 and TRBJ2-7; 10 positions match TRBD2. From germline, CDR1 is LNHDA and CDR2 SQIVND (reference sequence). J gave up 4 bases and V 1 base, and 4 bases lay outside the gene matches. The CDR3 runs to 15 residues. The DNA of the CDR3 is TGTGCCAGTAGTATAGTACTAGCGGGACGATACGAGCAGTACTTC. It translates to CASSIVLAGRYEQYF.

This chain uses TRBV7-2 with TRBJ1-2, with D tentatively TRBD1 (5 bases). Germline-derived CDR1 and CDR2 are SGHTA and FQGNSA. CDR3 length: 17 amino acids. V lost 5 bases, J lost 1 base, and 20 bases lay in between. The CDR3 loop reads CASSQRDQAGLNYGYTF. In DNA, the CDR3 is TGTGCCAGCAGCCAAAGGGACCAGGCGGGACTTAACTATGGCTACACCTTC.

V is TRBV29-1 and J is TRBJ2-5; maybe TRBD1 (5 bases). This CDR3 is 12 amino acids long. Trimming stripped 3 bases from V and 6 bases from J, with 11 bases between. Germline V CDR1 and CDR2: SQVTM, ANQGSEA. The CDR3 coding sequence is TGCAGCGTTGAGGCGCAGGGAAAGACCCAGTACTTC. Its protein is CSVEAQGKTQYF.

J is TRBJ2-7 and V is TRBV6-5; 8 bases line up with TRBD1. V dropped 6 bases and J dropped 1; count of bases not matched to a gene: 5. The CDR3 sequence is 14 residues long. Germline values: CDR1 MNHEY, CDR2 SVGAGI. The CDR3 sequence: CASRATGGSYEQYF. The CDR3 DNA sequence: TGTGCCAGCAGAGCCACAGGGGGGTCCTACGAGCAGTACTTC.

The chain combines TRBV6-5 with TRBJ2-7, with a weak D call TRBD2 (6 bases). This CDR3 contains 15 residues. Trimming cost V 4 bases and J 2 bases, with 15 bases left between them. CDR1 is MNHEY and CDR2 is SVGAGI in the germline V gene. CDR3: CASSSSGGVTYEQYF. DNA for the CDR3: TGTGCCAGCAGTTCCTCAGGAGGGGTAACCTACGAGCAGTACTTC.

The chain carries TRBV3-1 (or the pseudogene TRBV3-2) and TRBJ2-1; the match to TRBD2 covers 12 bases. This CDR3 is built from 15 residues. Germline CDR1 LGHDT, CDR2 YNNKEL (reference sequence). With 8 bases clipped from V and 2 bases from J, the junction kept 4 bases outside the gene matches. For the CDR3, the DNA is TGTGCCAGCGGGACTAGCGGGTCCCCCTACAATGAGCAGTTCTTC. Translation: CASGTSGSPYNEQFF.

V is TRBV18 and J is TRBJ1-1, with 7 bases aligning to TRBD1. Germline CDR1 and CDR2: KGHSH and LQKENI. Losses at the gene ends were 6 bases for V and 4 bases for J; bases not matched to a gene: 14. This CDR3 is 16 amino acids long. The CDR3 loop reads CASSPDREGAGTEAFF. The DNA for the CDR3 is TGTGCCAGCTCTCCCGATCGGGAGGGGGCGGGCACTGAAGCTTTCTTT. The complete variable domain, with remaining parts taken from reference TRBV18 and TRBJ1-1, reads NAGVMQNPRHLVRRRGQEARLRCSPMKGHSHVYWYRQLPEEGLKFMVYLQKENIIDESGMPKERFSAEFPKEGPSILRIQQVVRGDSAAYFCASSPDREGAGTEAFFGQGTRLTVV.

This clone appeared once. The V gene is TRBV30, the J gene TRBJ1-4; tentative D call: TRBD1 (5 bases). V was trimmed by 1 base and J by 3 bases, leaving 9 bases between them. The CDR3 is 14 residues long. Germline-derived CDR1 and CDR2 are GTSNPN and SVGIG (reference sequence). CDR3 bases: TGTGCCTGGAGTGGGGGGGGTCCTAATGAAAAACTGTTTTTT. Translation: CAWSGGGPNEKLFF.

The J gene is TRBJ1-2, the V gene TRBV27; D gene unclear. The V and J ends lost 4 bases and 8 bases respectively, with 11 bases between them. CDR1 and CDR2 from the germline V gene are MNHEY and SMNVEV (reference sequence). This CDR3 contains 12 residues. Written as DNA, the CDR3 is TGTGCCAGCAGTTCGTTGGGCAGAGGCTACACCTTC. Its protein is CASSSLGRGYTF.

The chain employs TRBV28 and TRBJ2-3; D ambiguous. V was cut by 4 bases and J by 6 bases, with 8 bases left in between. The CDR3 contains 12 residues. Germline V CDR1 and CDR2: MDHEN, SYDVKM. The CDR3 protein is CASSSYLDTQYF. CDR3 DNA: TGTGCCAGCAGTTCCTACCTCGATACGCAGTATTTT.

The chain carries TRBV3-1 (or the pseudogene TRBV3-2) and TRBJ2-7; 9 nucleotides agree with TRBD1. The V gene's germline CDR1 is LGHDT and CDR2 YNNKEL (reference sequence). J was trimmed by 5 bases and V by 2 bases; bases with no gene match: 7. The length of the CDR3 is 15 residues. As DNA, the CDR3 is TGTGCCAGCAGCCAATGGGACAGGGATTCAGACGAGCAGTACTTC. Protein sequence: CASSQWDRDSDEQYF.

CDR3 sequence: CASSPIRTALILNTEAFF. In DNA, the CDR3 is TGTGCCAGCAGCCCGATACGGACAGCGTTAATCTTGAACACTGAAGCTTTCTTT. The chain has TRBV7-8 and TRBJ1-1; D is possibly TRBD1 (6 bases). V lost 5 bases and J 0 bases, leaving 22 bases between the germline ends. Germline CDR1 reads SGHVS; CDR2 reads FQNEAQ. The CDR3 is made up of 18 amino acids.

This chain joins TRBV4-3 and TRBJ1-3; no firm D call. Between the trimmed V and J ends, which lost 2 bases and 0 bases, there was a span of 8 bases. The CDR3 runs 15 residues. Per the germline V gene, CDR1 is LGHNA and CDR2 is YSLEER. The CDR3 bases are TGCGCCAGCAGCCAATCGAGCATCTCTGGAAACACCATATATTTT. Translated: CASSQSSISGNTIYF.

The V and J genes are TRBV15 and TRBJ2-3; D uncertain. The CDR3 has 15 residues. V was shortened by 5 bases and J by 2 bases, with 14 bases between the two germline ends. Germline V gene sequence: CDR1 LNHNV, CDR2 YYDKDF (reference sequence). CDR3 bases: TGTGCCACCAGCTCCCCTAGGAAGCACACAGATACGCAGTATTTT. Translated: CATSSPRKHTDTQYF.

The V call is TRBV19, the J call TRBJ2-1; TRBD1 agrees at 8 bases. The V gene end was trimmed by 8 bases and the J gene end by 7 bases; junction bases not matched to a gene: 10. Germline assignment: CDR1 LNHDA and CDR2 SQIVND (reference sequence). The CDR3 covers 14 residues. The chain's CDR3 is CASGGSGGKNEQFF. DNA of the CDR3: TGTGCCAGTGGGGGGTCAGGGGGCAAGAATGAGCAGTTCTTC.

The genes are TRBV5-1 and TRBJ1-1; TRBD1 aligns across 7 bases. V trimming: 4 bases; J trimming: 0 bases; junction bases outside the gene matches: 3. This CDR3 has 14 amino acids. Germline lookup yields CDR1 SGHRS and CDR2 YFSETQ. Written as DNA, the CDR3 is TGCGCCAGCAGCGTCGACAGGGTGAACACTGAAGCTTTCTTT. It is translated as CASSVDRVNTEAFF. Full variable domain (rest looked up from reference TRBV5-1 and TRBJ1-1): KAGVTQTPRYLIKTRGQQVTLSCSPISGHRSVSWYQQTPGQGLQFLFEYFSETQRNKGNFPGRFSGRQFSNSRSEMNVSTLELGDSALYLCASSVDRVNTEAFFGQGTRLTVV.